This T cell receptor beta chain was sequenced for a study of a mutant IDH1 vaccine in newly diagnosed glioma. Study context: Week 35 was assigned to visit V12, and week 47 was assigned to visit V13.

Concerning this clone itself: No antigen is known for it.

Libraries were prepared by immunoSEQ multiplex PCR; TCRdb keeps only in-frame clonotypes and omits some of them. The top ten clones hold more than 5% of a sample with about 83,000 clones, about 81% of them seen once. The CDR3 length is 16 residues. V was cut by 4 bases and J by 3 bases, with 13 bases left in between. Germline lookup yields CDR1 LNHDA and CDR2 SQIVND (reference sequence). Described time point: week 47, end of study. It was 300 ug of mutant IDH1 20-mer peptide that made up each vaccine dose, given with topical imiquimod. Sequences were derived from PBMCs, sampled from a glioma patient whose treatment included an IDH1 peptide vaccine. The TCR originated in a man aged 40-55 years with glioma. V gene TRBV19 combines with J gene TRBJ2-6; maybe TRBD1 (5 bases). CDR3 bases: TGTGCCAGTAGTACCACAGGCGGCGGTGGGGCCAACGTCCTGACTTTC. This sequence encodes CASSTTGGGGANVLTF.